The source of this T cell receptor beta chain is a study of T cell responses to AZD1222 COVID-19 vaccine. Study-wide points: White British ancestry dominated among donors, who included more females, and clonal diversity was possibly underestimated. Nearly half of unique spike-specific TCRs reportedly avoided B.1.351 and B.1.1.7 mutated regions. The span of vaccine-associated CD4 TCRs extended across spike, with dominance at 160-218 and 743-854.

The CDR3 runs to 13 residues. The V and J ends lost 3 bases and 5 bases respectively, with 10 bases between them. Germline V gene lookup returns CDR1 LNHDA and CDR2 SQIVND (reference sequence). Regarding this clone: Its antigen remains unidentified.

The table came from immunoSEQ multiplex PCR; TCRdb's copy has only in-frame clones and leaves some out. The table shows some 130,000 clones, with approximately 91% occurring only once. The sequences come from peripheral blood, collected 28 days after the second AZD1222 dose. This clonotype originated in an adult who received the AZD1222 COVID-19 vaccine. This sequence joins TRBV19 and TRBJ1-1; D uncertain. This CDR3 reads CASSIRGRTEAFF. CDR3 coding DNA: TGTGCCAGTAGTATCCGAGGGAGAACTGAAGCTTTCTTT.